This T cell receptor beta chain was retrieved from a study of blood T cell repertoires in COVID-19. Study at large: The samples span acute and convalescent COVID-19 from the United States, Italy and Spain. T cells, B-cell-depleted T cells, or PBMCs provided the cDNA or gDNA that served as material.

From germline, CDR1 is LGHNA and CDR2 YSLEER. Deletions cut 0 bases from V and 8 bases from J, with 13 bases between. CDR3 length equals 15 residues. In the authors' workflow: Estimates of nucleated cell counts were drawn from the amplification of reference gene primers. The data were produced by immunoSEQ multiplex PCR, yet TCRdb's version contains in-frame clones alone and is incomplete. The DNA gave D and trimming, while V, J and clone size come from that table. Found here are 470,000 or so clones, around 88% of them singletons; the top ten hold 4% to 5.5%. The rearrangement uses TRBV4-3 and TRBJ1-4; perhaps TRBD1 as D (5 bases). The source material was peripheral blood. This TCR was sampled from a woman between 25 and 40 years old with acute or convalescent COVID-19. In nucleotides, the CDR3 is TGCGCCAGCAGCCAAGATAGACGGGGGGAAGAAAAACTGTTTTTT. Protein product: CASSQDRRGEEKLFF.